This TCR beta chain was obtained from a study of OX40 agonist ivuxolimab in advanced cancers. Study-wide results and caveats: Circulating CD4+ and CD8+ T cells showed clonal expansion by week 6 at 0.1 to 3.0 mg/kg.

A word on this clone: What it binds is not known.

Clones were sequenced by immunoSEQ multiplex PCR, and TCRdb holds only the in-frame ones, with some missing. There are around 87,000 clones in the sample; 85% to 95% occur only once, and 2% to 3% lies in the top ten. V lost 0 bases to trimming and J lost 11 bases, with 16 bases between them. CDR3 length: 13 amino acids. Looked up from germline, CDR1 is GTSNPN and CDR2 is SVGIG (reference sequence). The material sequenced was CD4+ or CD8+ T cells sorted from blood, taken in a trial of the OX40 agonist ivuxolimab. The TCR sequence derives from an adult with an advanced solid tumor such as melanoma, head and neck, liver or kidney cancer. The V gene is TRBV30, the J gene TRBJ1-1; D ambiguous. DNA for the CDR3: TGTGCCTGGAGTGTTTCGCCGCGTAGCGAGGCTTTCTTT. Its translation is CAWSVSPRSEAFF.